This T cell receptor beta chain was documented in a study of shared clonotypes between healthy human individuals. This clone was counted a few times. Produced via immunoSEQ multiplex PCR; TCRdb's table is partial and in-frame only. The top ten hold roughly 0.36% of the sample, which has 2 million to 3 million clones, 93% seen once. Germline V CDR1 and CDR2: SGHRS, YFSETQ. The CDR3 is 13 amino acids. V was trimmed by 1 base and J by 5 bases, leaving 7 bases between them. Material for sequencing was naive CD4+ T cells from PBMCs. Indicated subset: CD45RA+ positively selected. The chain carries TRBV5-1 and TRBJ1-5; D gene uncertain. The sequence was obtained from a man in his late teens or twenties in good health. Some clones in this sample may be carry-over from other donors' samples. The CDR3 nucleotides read TGCGCCAGCAGCTTGTCGGTAGATCAGCCCCAGCATTTT. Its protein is CASSLSVDQPQHF.